Listed below are T cell receptor beta chains from one sample, sequenced in a study of T cell changes during pregnancy in multiple sclerosis. Sequencing was performed with immunoSEQ multiplex PCR; in TCRdb, only in-frame clones are kept and a portion is missing. The repertoire has about 55,000 clones, just over 90% of them found once; the top ten carry around 4%. The source material was CD8+ T cells from peripheral blood mononuclear cells, sampled in the second trimester of pregnancy. The receptor source for this set is a female donor with multiple sclerosis, enrolled in a pregnancy study. Both conserved end residues are part of each CDR3. D genes are given only for firm matches. Size is omitted from some rows. Given values are once, few, many or a class for expanded clones.

-,-,TRBJ2-7,TRBV11-2,TGTGCCAGCAGCTTAGAGATCAGCAGGGACGAGCAGTACTTC,CASSLEISRDEQYF
-,-,TRBJ1-6,TRBV19,TGTGCCAGTAGTATAGCCTTAAATTCACCCCTCCACTTT,CASSIALNSPLHF
TRBD2,-,TRBJ2-7,TRBV28,TGTGCCAGCAGTTATGGCGTCGGGGGGAACCTCCACGAGCAGTACTTC,CASSYGVGGNLHEQYF
-,-,TRBJ2-1,TRBV19,TGTGCCAGTCACCCAGGGGATAGCGTAGCCTACAATGAGCAGTTCTTC,CASHPGDSVAYNEQFF
-,-,TRBJ2-5,TRBV29-1,TGCAGCGTTGAAACGGCGGGCGAACAAGAGACCCAGTACTTC,CSVETAGEQETQYF
TRBD1,-,TRBJ2-7,TRBV5-1,TGCGCCAGCAGCTTGTCTACAGGGGACTCCTACGAGCAGTACTTC,CASSLSTGDSYEQYF
-,-,TRBJ2-1,TRBV29-1,TGCAGCGTTCGGCGGGGTCGCTACAATGAGCAGTTCTTC,CSVRRGRYNEQFF
-,-,TRBJ2-2,TRBV9,TGTGCCAGCAGCGTAGGTCCGGCCGGGGAGCTGTTTTTT,CASSVGPAGELFF
TRBD2,-,TRBJ2-7,TRBV5-1,TGCGCCAGCAGCTTAGCGGGAGCCTCCTACGAGCAGTACTTC,CASSLAGASYEQYF
TRBD1,-,TRBJ1-2,TRBV6-5,TGTGCCAGCAGTCAGACAGGGGAAGGCTATGGCTACACCTTC,CASSQTGEGYGYTF
-,-,TRBJ2-1,TRBV27,TGTGCCAGCAGTTTCCGACGGGGCGGGGCACCTTACAATGAGCAGTTCTTC,CASSFRRGGAPYNEQFF
TRBD2,-,TRBJ2-1,TRBV5-4,TGTGCCAGCAGCTCAACCGGGACTAGCGCGAATGAGCAGTTCTTC,CASSSTGTSANEQFF
TRBD1,once,TRBJ1-4,TRBV7-9,TGTGCCAGCAGCTCGGGACAGGGTGGGAGTGAAAAACTGTTTTTT,CASSSGQGGSEKLFF
-,-,TRBJ2-5,TRBV9,TGTGCCAGCAGCGTAGGTCGGACAGAAGAGACCCAGTACTTC,CASSVGRTEETQYF
TRBD1,-,TRBJ1-4,TRBV27,TGTGCCAGCAGCACGACAGGGGCCGGGGAAAAACTGTTTTTT,CASSTTGAGEKLFF
TRBD1,-,TRBJ1-5,TRBV27,TGTGCCAGCAGTACAACAGGGGGCAGCAATCAGCCCCAGCATTTT,CASSTTGGSNQPQHF
TRBD2,-,TRBJ2-2,TRBV4-1,TGCGCCAGCAGCCGGGGGACTAGCGCCACCGGGGAGCTGTTTTTT,CASSRGTSATGELFF
-,-,TRBJ1-2,TRBV2,TGTGCCAGCAGTGACGTCAGGGAGGGGGTTCGGTATGGCTACACCTTC,CASSDVREGVRYGYTF
TRBD1,-,TRBJ1-1,TRBV5-4,TGTGCCAGCAGCCTCGGGACAGAGCTAGCTTTCTTT,CASSLGTELAFF
-,-,TRBJ1-1,TRBV7-2,TGTGCCAGCAGCTTAGGGGCAGCTGAAGCTTTCTTT,CASSLGAAEAFF
TRBD2,-,TRBJ2-7,TRBV7-3,TGTGCCAGCAGCTTAACAGGCGGGGGGGCCTACGAGCAGTACTTC,CASSLTGGGAYEQYF
TRBD2,-,TRBJ2-5,TRBV6-1,TGTGCCAGCAGGTTAGGGGAAGCGGGGTCGGAGACCCAGTACTTC,CASRLGEAGSETQYF
TRBD1,-,TRBJ1-2,TRBV27,TGTGCCAGCAGACGGACAGGGACAAACTATGGCTACACCTTC,CASRRTGTNYGYTF
TRBD2,few,TRBJ2-1,TRBV28,TGTGCCAGCAGCTCGGGGACTAGCGGGAGACTGTCCTACAATGAGCAGTTCTTC,CASSSGTSGRLSYNEQFF
-,-,TRBJ2-7,TRBV10-3,TGTGCCATCAGTGTAGTACTCTCCTTCGACGAGCAGTACTTC,CAISVVLSFDEQYF
TRBD2,once,TRBJ2-7,TRBV7-9,TGTGCCAGCAGCGCCGCCGGGACTAGCGGGAGAGGGGGACCCTACGAGCAGTACTTC,CASSAAGTSGRGGPYEQYF
TRBD1,-,TRBJ1-1,TRBV12-5,TGTGCTAGTGGTTTGGTAGATACGGGACAGGGGTCTGGAGCTTTCTTT,CASGLVDTGQGSGAFF
TRBD1,-,TRBJ1-5,TRBV30,TGTGCCTGGAGTGTAATTGGGACAGATGATCATAGCAATCAGCCCCAGCATTTT,CAWSVIGTDDHSNQPQHF
-,once,TRBJ2-1,TRBV29-1,TGCAGCGTTGAAGACCCCAGGGGCACCCTCGGGCCGCAGTTCTTC,CSVEDPRGTLGPQFF